This T cell receptor (beta chain) was identified during a study of T cells in Graves' hyperthyroidism and ophthalmopathy. The study, taken as a whole, reports: Median prediction lead before ophthalmopathy onset was around 6.9 months with the model. Most thyroid clonotypes expanded above 0.001 were also detected in blood.

This clonotype was seen a handful of times. The antigen is unknown. Exclusion of patients followed from uncontrolled infection, other autoimmune disease, pregnancy or lactation. PBMCs were obtained from 9.5 to 10 ml fresh peripheral blood. Trimming took 4 bases from V and 5 from J; bases not matched to a gene: 4. The CDR3 runs 14 residues. Germline CDR1 and CDR2: LNHDA and SQIVND (reference sequence). TCR beta CDR3 regions were amplified from RNA. The study used the HTBI primer set for a first-round RT-PCR of the TCR CDR3. In TCRdb, the multiplex PCR reads were re-called with MiXCR into one record per CDR3 protein. The sample shows hundreds of thousands of distinct CDR3 sequences, roughly 14% of them seen only once.

This chain uses TRBV19 with TRBJ2-2; 7 bases are a match to TRBD1. The sequencing input was blood. The receptor was isolated from a woman in her twenties or thirties with Graves' hyperthyroidism that later progressed to Graves' ophthalmopathy. The DNA for the CDR3 is TGTGCCAGTAGTAATCAGGGGGAGACCGGGGAGCTGTTTTTT. Translated: CASSNQGETGELFF. Drawing the rest from reference TRBV19 and TRBJ2-2, the complete variable domain is DGGITQSPKYLFRKEGQNVTLSCEQNLNHDAMYWYRQDPGQGLRLIYYSQIVNDFQKGDIAEGYSVSREKKESFPLTVTSAQKNPTAFYLCASSNQGETGELFFGEGSRLTVL.